These 32 T cell receptor beta chains were sequenced from one sample in a study of cytomegalovirus exposure and HLA in healthy donors. Sequencing used immunoSEQ multiplex PCR; TCRdb keeps in-frame clones, though not all of them. The sample shows about 58,000 clones, around nine tenths of them seen only once. Source material: PBMCs. These TCRs come from a man between 18 and 35 years old in good health and CMV-seronegative.

The chain joins TRBV10-2 to TRBJ2-3; D remains unclear. CDR1 WSHSY and CDR2 SAAADI come from the germline V gene. The CDR3 runs to 15 residues. With 6 bases removed from V and 2 bases from J, the gap between germline ends came to 15 bases. CDR3 DNA sequence: TGCGCCAGCAGCGTAGAGAGGAGATACACAGATACGCAGTATTTT. It translates to CASSVERRYTDTQYF.

J is TRBJ2-5 and V is TRBV5-1; 8 bases match TRBD2. Trimming removed 0 bases from V and 4 bases from J; junction bases left unmatched: 11. The CDR3 loop spans 17 amino acids. In germline, CDR1 is SGHRS, CDR2 YFSETQ. Here the CDR3 DNA reads TGCGCCAGCAGCTTGGTAGGCGGGACTAGAATGGCAGAGACCCAGTACTTC. This encodes CASSLVGGTRMAETQYF.

The rearrangement joins TRBV28 to TRBJ1-3; D gene unclear. The CDR3 covers 12 residues. Germline CDR1 and CDR2: MDHEN and SYDVKM. With 2 bases removed from V and 14 bases from J, the gap between germline ends came to 13 bases. This chain's CDR3 is CASSLNHQVLYF. The CDR3 nucleotides read TGTGCCAGCAGTTTAAACCACCAGGTCCTATATTTT.

The chain links TRBV4-2 to TRBJ2-1; D is perhaps TRBD2 (6 bases). CDR1 and CDR2 (germline): LGHNA, YNFKEQ. The CDR3 loop spans 12 amino acids. V was cut by 3 bases and J by 7 bases, with 7 bases left in between. DNA for the CDR3: TGTGCCAGCAGCCAGGGGGGTAATGAGCAGTTCTTC. Residues: CASSQGGNEQFF.

This clone came up many times. CDR3 in amino acids: CASSEAEGTGETQYF. CDR3 in DNA: TGTGCCAGCAGTGAAGCGGAAGGGACAGGGGAGACCCAGTACTTC. The genes are TRBV6-1 and TRBJ2-5; TRBD1 matches at 9 bases. CDR1 MNHNS and CDR2 SASEGT come from the germline V gene. V was clipped by 0 bases and J by 5 bases; unmatched bases: 4. The CDR3 totals 15 residues.

Written as DNA, the CDR3 is TGCAGTACCTCCGGGACAGGGGGATATTATACGCAGTATTTT. This gives the protein CSTSGTGGYYTQYF. This chain joins TRBV29-1 and TRBJ2-3, with TRBD1 matching 11 bases. The V gene's germline CDR1 is SQVTM and CDR2 ANQGSEA. The CDR3 spans 14 residues.

The chain recombines TRBV6-1 with TRBJ2-7, with D perhaps TRBD1 or TRBD2 (5 bases each). This CDR3 comprises 11 residues. Germline V gives CDR1 MNHNS, CDR2 SASEGT. V lost 10 bases, J lost 6 bases, and 13 bases lay in between. CDR3 region: CATRELSEQYF. DNA of the CDR3: TGTGCCACCAGGGAGTTGTCCGAGCAGTACTTC.

The V gene is TRBV6-1, the J gene TRBJ1-1, with D possibly TRBD1 on 5 matching bases. CDR1 is MNHNS and CDR2 is SASEGT in the germline V gene. The V and J ends lost 2 bases and 2 bases respectively, with 12 bases between them. The CDR3 sequence is 15 residues long. CDR3 protein: CASSEWGSVNTEAFF. In nucleotides, the CDR3 is TGTGCCAGCAGTGAATGGGGCTCAGTTAACACTGAAGCTTTCTTT.

This clone showed up just once. V usage is TRBV18 and J usage is TRBJ2-7; 7 bases match TRBD1. CDR3 size: 14 residues. Germline V gene lookup returns CDR1 KGHSH and CDR2 LQKENI. The V and J ends lost 2 bases and 2 bases, in that order; junction bases with no gene match: 3. The CDR3 reads CASSPWDSTYEQYF. The CDR3 DNA follows: TGTGCCAGCTCACCATGGGACAGTACCTACGAGCAGTACTTC.

This chain uses TRBV12-5 with TRBJ2-1, with D maybe TRBD1 (6 bases). The germline CDR1 and CDR2 sequences are LGHNT and FRNRAP. This CDR3 has 21 amino acids. V shed 0 bases and J shed 0 bases, with 24 bases lying between them. Written as DNA, the CDR3 is TGTGCTAGTGGTTTGGTATCGGGGACATATAGCGTTCTAAGCTCCTACAATGAGCAGTTCTTC. Translated, it gives CASGLVSGTYSVLSSYNEQFF.

In DNA, the CDR3 is TGTGCCAGCAGCAAACAGGGGGCCGCTGGCTACACCTTC. This codes for CASSKQGAAGYTF. The chain uses TRBV2 and TRBJ1-2, with 9 nucleotides matching TRBD1. This CDR3 contains 13 residues. The ends lost 6 bases at V and 7 bases at J; junction bases unmatched: 6. Germline V gives CDR1 SNHLY, CDR2 FYNNEI.

The chain carries TRBV5-1 and TRBJ1-1; D is unclear. The CDR3 runs to 13 residues. Germline loops: CDR1 SGHRS, CDR2 YFSETQ. Trimming removed 0 bases at V and 7 bases at J, with 10 bases between. CDR3 coding DNA: TGCGCCAGCAGCTTGGCAGGCGGGGTTGAAGCTTTCTTT. Translation gives CASSLAGGVEAFF.

The genes are TRBV4-1 and TRBJ2-7; 7 bases match TRBD2. V lost 1 base, J lost 4 bases, and 4 bases stayed unmatched. The CDR3 extends over 14 amino acids. Germline CDR1 MGHRA, CDR2 YSYEKL. The CDR3 region is CASSQGTRPYEQYF. The CDR3 DNA reads TGCGCCAGCAGCCAAGGGACTAGACCTTACGAGCAGTACTTC.

CDR3 DNA: TGTGCCAGCAGTGTACGGGGAAACTGGGAGCAGTACTTC. Translation: CASSVRGNWEQYF. The genes are TRBV2 and TRBJ2-7; the D gene is possibly TRBD2 (5 bases). The V gene lost 4 bases and the J gene lost 7 bases, with 14 bases spanning the gap. The CDR3 has 13 residues. Germline loops: CDR1 SNHLY, CDR2 FYNNEI.

This rearrangement joins TRBV27 to TRBJ2-3, with 10 bases lining up with TRBD2. The V gene end was trimmed by 4 bases and the J gene end by 1 base; junction bases not matched to a gene: 2. The CDR3 spans 15 residues. Per germline, CDR1 MNHEY and CDR2 SMNVEV (reference sequence). The CDR3 bases are TGTGCCAGCAGTTGGGGGACTAGCGGCACAGATACGCAGTATTTT. Translation: CASSWGTSGTDTQYF.

The chain is built from TRBV19 and TRBJ2-1; 13 positions match TRBD2. The CDR3 is 18 amino acids. Looked up from germline, CDR1 is LNHDA and CDR2 is SQIVND (reference sequence). Losses at the gene ends were 3 bases for V and 2 bases for J; bases not matched to a gene: 7. CDR3 sequence: CASSIQLAGGPPYNEQFF. For the CDR3, the DNA is TGTGCCAGTAGTATCCAACTAGCGGGAGGGCCCCCCTACAATGAGCAGTTCTTC.

The J gene is TRBJ2-1, the V gene TRBV9; D is ambiguous. The CDR3 contains 17 residues. V dropped 4 bases and J dropped 0 bases, with 17 bases sitting between them. Germline V gene sequence: CDR1 SGDLS, CDR2 YYNGEE. CDR3 coding DNA: TGTGCCAGCAGCCTCAACTTAGCCGGAAGCTCCTACAATGAGCAGTTCTTC. Translation gives CASSLNLAGSSYNEQFF.

The rearrangement uses TRBV6-1 and TRBJ1-2; the match to TRBD1 covers 9 bases. The CDR3 has 15 residues. Germline CDR1 and CDR2: MNHNS and SASEGT. After removal of 5 bases from V and 4 bases from J, the junction contained 8 bases not matched to a gene. This chain's CDR3 is CASSQAGTGSYGYTF. As DNA, the CDR3 is TGTGCCAGCAGTCAGGCCGGGACAGGGAGCTATGGCTACACCTTC.

A single count supports this clone. The chain is built from TRBV5-4 and TRBJ2-2; 10 bases match TRBD2. The CDR3 is made up of 14 amino acids. The germline V gene encodes CDR1 SGHNT and CDR2 YYREEE (reference sequence). V shed 4 bases and J 7 bases; nucleotides not matched to a gene: 4. CDR3 DNA sequence: TGTGCCAGCAGCCCCGGACTAGCGGACGGGGAGCTGTTTTTT. This encodes CASSPGLADGELFF.

The V and J genes are TRBV5-6 and TRBJ2-7; 9 bases are shared with TRBD2. Germline CDR1 is SGHDT and CDR2 is YYEEEE. The CDR3 is made up of 16 amino acids. The V segment lost 4 bases and the J segment 5 bases; nucleotides outside the gene matches: 13. The CDR3 bases are TGTGCCAGCAGCATTTCCGCCCTAGCGGGAAGCGACGAGCAGTACTTC. Translation: CASSISALAGSDEQYF. Together with reference TRBV5-6 and TRBJ2-7, the CDR3 gives the full variable domain: DAGVTQSPTHLIKTRGQQVTLRCSPKSGHDTVSWYQQALGQGPQFIFQYYEEEERQRGNFPDRFSGHQFPNYSSELNVNALLLGDSALYLCASSISALAGSDEQYFGPGTRLTVT.

V and J are TRBV12-2 and TRBJ2-5; the listed D gene, TRBD1, was not tested against the DNA. TRBV12-2 is shown as a pseudogene. There are 16 residues in the CDR3. For the CDR3, the DNA is TGTGCAAGTCGCCGTAGACAGGGGAAAGGGGTAGAGACCCAGTACTTC. Its protein product is CASRRRQGKGVETQYF.

The chain has TRBV6-1 and TRBJ2-7, with 9 positions matching TRBD1. J gave up 3 bases and V 5 bases, and 2 bases lay outside the gene matches. The CDR3 is made up of 13 amino acids. Looked up from germline, CDR1 is MNHNS and CDR2 is SASEGT. The CDR3 DNA follows: TGTGCCAGCAGTAACAGGGGGCTCTACGAGCAGTACTTC. This encodes CASSNRGLYEQYF.

The CDR3 protein is CASSDGEGGNIQYF. The CDR3 DNA reads TGTGCCAGCAGTGATGGGGAGGGGGGAAACATTCAGTACTTC. The chain couples TRBV2 to TRBJ2-4; D might be TRBD2 (7 bases). This CDR3 contains 14 residues. Per germline, CDR1 SNHLY and CDR2 FYNNEI. V lost 3 bases and J 6 bases, leaving 12 bases between the germline ends.

The chain joins TRBV6-6 to TRBJ2-5, with D maybe TRBD1 (6 bases). The CDR3 has 14 residues. Per germline, CDR1 MNHNY and CDR2 SVGAGI (reference sequence). Trimming removed 6 bases at V and 5 bases at J, with 16 bases between. The CDR3 coding sequence is TGTGCCAGCAGACAACGCAGGGGAGCGGAGACCCAGTACTTC. It yields the protein CASRQRRGAETQYF.

This clone was recorded once. The genes are TRBV6-6 and TRBJ2-7; no reliable D call. Trimming cost V 6 bases and J 6 bases, with 9 bases left between them. Germline V gene lookup returns CDR1 MNHNY and CDR2 SVGAGI (reference sequence). This CDR3 comprises 11 residues. CDR3 loop: CASRESVEQYF. CDR3 nucleotide sequence: TGTGCCAGCAGGGAGAGCGTCGAGCAGTACTTC.

This sequence joins TRBV6-5 and TRBJ1-1; 7 positions match TRBD1. Germline V CDR1 and CDR2: MNHEY, SVGAGI. CDR3 length: 16 residues. V trimming: 3 bases; J trimming: 2 bases; junction bases outside the gene matches: 9. CDR3 sequence: CASSYALTGANTEAFF. The CDR3 nucleotides are TGTGCCAGCAGTTATGCCCTTACAGGGGCTAACACTGAAGCTTTCTTT.

This sequence joins TRBV5-4 and TRBJ2-1, with 10 positions matching TRBD1. CDR1 is SGHNT, CDR2 YYREEE, per germline (reference sequence). The ends lost 0 bases at V and 5 bases at J; junction bases unmatched: 5. The CDR3 contains 16 residues. This CDR3 reads CASSLGGQGLHNEQFF. CDR3 DNA sequence: TGTGCCAGCAGCTTGGGGGGACAGGGGTTACACAATGAGCAGTTCTTC.

The CDR3 sequence is CASSDLGQGDGRNGYTF. As DNA, the CDR3 is TGTGCCAGCAGTGACCTTGGACAGGGGGACGGACGAAATGGCTACACCTTC. The rearrangement uses TRBV6-1 and TRBJ1-2, with TRBD1 identical over 10 bases. The CDR3 consists of 17 residues. The V gene end was trimmed by 3 bases and the J gene end by 6 bases; junction bases not matched to a gene: 13. From germline, CDR1 is MNHNS and CDR2 SASEGT.

This rearrangement joins TRBV2 to TRBJ2-3; D uncertain. The CDR3 consists of 12 residues. Germline V gene lookup returns CDR1 SNHLY and CDR2 FYNNEI. Trimming removed 7 bases at V and 2 bases at J, with 7 bases between. CDR3 bases: TGTGCCAGCACATCTACCACAGATACGCAGTATTTT. This encodes CASTSTTDTQYF.

The table lists this clone with a few counts. This chain joins TRBV19 and TRBJ2-4; a weak D match, TRBD2 (6 bases). Germline V lookup: CDR1 LNHDA, CDR2 SQIVND (reference sequence). V dropped 1 base and J dropped 3 bases, with 10 bases sitting between them. The CDR3 has 15 amino acids. DNA of the CDR3: TGTGCCAGTAGTATAGGGTGGGAGGTCAAAAACATTCAGTACTTC. This translates into CASSIGWEVKNIQYF. Together with reference TRBV19 and TRBJ2-4, the CDR3 gives the full variable domain: DGGITQSPKYLFRKEGQNVTLSCEQNLNHDAMYWYRQDPGQGLRLIYYSQIVNDFQKGDIAEGYSVSREKKESFPLTVTSAQKNPTAFYLCASSIGWEVKNIQYFGAGTRLSVL.

CDR3: CASSLLAGEVETQYF. The DNA of the CDR3 is TGTGCCAGCAGCTTACTAGCGGGAGAGGTAGAGACCCAGTACTTC. This chain uses TRBV7-3 with TRBJ2-5; 10 positions agree with TRBD2. Trimming removed 2 bases from V and 4 bases from J; junction bases left unmatched: 4. The CDR3 extends over 15 amino acids. From germline, CDR1 is SGHTA and CDR2 FQGTGA.

The chain is built from TRBV28 and TRBJ2-1, with 13 bases identical to TRBD2. Germline CDR1 is MDHEN and CDR2 is SYDVKM. V lost 7 bases, J lost 9 bases, and 6 bases stayed unmatched. This CDR3 region has 14 residues. CDR3 protein: CASNTSGRAGEQFF. DNA for the CDR3: TGTGCCAGCAATACTAGCGGGAGGGCTGGTGAGCAGTTCTTC.